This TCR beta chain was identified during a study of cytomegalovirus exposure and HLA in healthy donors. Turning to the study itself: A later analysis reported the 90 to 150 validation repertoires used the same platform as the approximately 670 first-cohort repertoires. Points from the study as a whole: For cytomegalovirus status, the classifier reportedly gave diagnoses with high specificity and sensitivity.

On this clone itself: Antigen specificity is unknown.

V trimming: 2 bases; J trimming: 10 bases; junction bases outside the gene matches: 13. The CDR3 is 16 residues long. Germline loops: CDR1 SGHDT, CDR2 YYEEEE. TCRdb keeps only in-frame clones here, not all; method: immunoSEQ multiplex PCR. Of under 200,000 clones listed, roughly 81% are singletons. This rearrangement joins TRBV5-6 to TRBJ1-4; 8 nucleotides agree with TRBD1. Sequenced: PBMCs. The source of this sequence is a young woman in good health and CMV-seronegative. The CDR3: CASSFRTTGAGGKLFF. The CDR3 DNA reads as TGTGCCAGCAGCTTCAGGACGACAGGGGCGGGTGGAAAACTGTTTTTT. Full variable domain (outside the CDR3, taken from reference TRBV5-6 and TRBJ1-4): DAGVTQSPTHLIKTRGQQVTLRCSPKSGHDTVSWYQQALGQGPQFIFQYYEEEERQRGNFPDRFSGHQFPNYSSELNVNALLLGDSALYLCASSFRTTGAGGKLFFGSGTQLSVL.